This T cell receptor beta chain was recorded in a study of blood T cell repertoires in COVID-19 (dated by TCRdb to about 2020). As for the study more broadly: The collaborator samples originated in the United States, Italy and Spain and spanned the acute and convalescent phases of COVID-19. A de-identified subject ID, COVID-19 status, age in years and sex were almost always included in the sample metadata. The samples were drawn from two sources: the first 160 participants of the ongoing ImmuneRACE study, and 950 to 1,500 subjects contributed by 6 global collaborators. Where available, HLA class I and class II types were obtained from metadata supplied by the sample provider rather than from assay-based typing. The prospective study material was composed of cDNA or gDNA derived from T cells, B-cell-depleted T cells, or PBMCs. The repertoires were made available in a free public database intended to serve as a resource for research on the immune response to SARS-CoV-2. Deeply sampled blood TCRbeta repertoires from subjects exposed to, actively infected with, or recovered from COVID-19 were included in the dataset. Study-wide conclusions, independent of this receptor: Clinical and demographic metadata were provided uncurated, with the amount varying by source and participant.

V is cut by 2 bases and J by 8 bases, and the space between the germline ends is 21 bases. CDR1 and CDR2 (SGHTA, FQGNSA) derive from the germline V gene. From its cysteine to its phenylalanine, the CDR3 spans 16 amino acids. Of the read, only the CDR3 DNA is kept; its 48 bases are in frame from base 1. At one collaborating source in Seattle, patients were enrolled during active infection and were followed longitudinally through the course of disease. The collaborating institutions used their own protocols to collect whole blood in K2EDTA tubes. For TCRbeta analysis, collaborators shipped samples as frozen whole blood, isolated PBMCs, or DNA extracted from either of those sample types. Comment on this clone: What this receptor recognizes is not known. No clone much larger than this one lies a single base away; base qualities are absent.

TCRbeta CDR3 regions were amplified from genomic DNA using the immunoSEQ Assay, a bias-controlled multiplex PCR. The original methods were these. The number of nucleated cells in each sample was estimated by amplification of reference gene primers within the assay. To quantify the absolute abundance of each unique TCRbeta CDR3 rearrangement, sequence reads were collapsed and filtered. For each sample, productive Simpson clonality was calculated as the square root of Simpson's diversity index over productive rearrangements. The table comes from immuneACCESS by way of TCRdb, which keeps in-frame sequences with V and J called. Part of the clones is missing from these tables; in studies checked, under half for an unresolved V gene and the rest for unknown reasons. V and J calls plus clone size are reproduced from that table; the DNA served to infer D and trimming. The sample data list tens of thousands of clones, and 90% of these were observed just once. The ten largest clones take up approximately 0.57% of the sample.

This chain is built from TRBV7-2 and TRBJ1-2; the D gene assignment is ambiguous. Sample: peripheral blood. The receptor comes from a middle-aged man with COVID-19, enrolled during active disease. Read as DNA, the sequence is TGTGCCAGCAGCTTACAACCCGGCCACAATTCGGAGGGCTACACCTTC. Its coded protein is CASSLQPGHNSEGYTF.